This T cell receptor beta chain came from a study of T cells after posttransplantation cyclophosphamide. Study results and caveats: Recipient CMV seropositivity and CMV reactivation strongly tracked TRB clonality.

Treatment was busulfan-fludarabine conditioning, a marrow graft, and cyclophosphamide on days +3 and +4. Comments on this clone: Its antigen remains unknown.

V lost 1 base to trimming and J lost 2 bases, with 15 bases between them. From germline, CDR1 is MGHRA and CDR2 YSYEKL. The CDR3 extends over 16 amino acids. Sequencing was performed with immunoSEQ multiplex PCR; in TCRdb, only in-frame clones are kept and a portion is missing. The sample has about 21,000 clones; roughly 87% are singletons. V gene TRBV4-1 combines with J gene TRBJ2-7; D gene unclear. The material sequenced was PBMCs, taken after allogeneic stem cell transplant with posttransplant cyclophosphamide. The sequence was obtained from a female patient aged 40-49 years who received an allogeneic stem cell transplant from a related donor, was CMV-positive, and had no GVHD. Part of the T cell pool may stem from the graft donor. CDR3 sequence (DNA): TGCGCCAGCAGCCAAGTTTCGGGTCATTCTCCCTACGAGCAGTACTTC. Protein sequence: CASSQVSGHSPYEQYF.